This T cell receptor beta chain emerged from a study of tumor-infiltrating lymphocytes in primary liver carcinoma. Study-wide context: The tumors, T1-T3 N0M0 lesions, were roughly 4.2 to 11 cm across.

There are many counts of this clonotype. Its antigen remains unidentified. General study results and limits: Among the pair types, tumor region pairs showed more overlap than tumor-adjacent and tumor-blood pairs.

Co-extracting RNA and DNA was done with roughly 17-34 mg of unsorted bulk tissue as input. Germline V gene sequence: CDR1 LGHNA, CDR2 YNFKEQ. The V and J ends lost 1 base and 6 bases respectively, with 6 bases between them. The CDR3 has 13 amino acids. From 400 to 500 ng total RNA, TCR beta cDNA was generated with a primer in the constant region. Three nested multiplex PCR rounds, a slightly modified ARM-PCR method, built the TCR beta libraries. A C-beta reverse primer was combined with TRBV1-TRBV30 forward primers in the first two PCR rounds, and each round had approximately 9 cycles. MiXCR, run by TCRdb on the multiplex PCR reads, gives a single entry per CDR3 protein. Of 100,000 or so distinct CDR3 sequences listed, about 70% are singletons.

The sequenced sample was liver tumor tissue from sampling region 5. Noted subset: tumor region T5, tumor centre. The sequence came from a woman aged 55-70 years with primary liver carcinoma and hepatitis B virus infection. V is TRBV4-2 and J is TRBJ2-2; no reliable D call. The CDR3 loop reads CASSQGAAGELFF. CDR3 nucleotides: TGTGCCAGCAGCCAAGGGGCTGCCGGGGAGCTGTTTTTT.